This TCR beta chain was recorded in a study of T cell repertoires in cytomegalovirus infection. Study-wide background: CMV infection and matching HLA type were both indicated by public TCR beta signatures. Study findings and constraints: Cumulated frequencies of public TCR beta families served to identify carriers of CMV plus the relevant HLA.

CDR3 length equals 18 residues. Per the germline V gene, CDR1 is SGHNT and CDR2 is YYREEE (reference sequence). TCRdb fed the reads into MiXCR, producing one record per CDR3 protein. Of more than 90,000 distinct CDR3 sequences listed, roughly 9.1% are singletons. Note on this clonotype: Its antigen is not known. A read error may be the cause here, since a much bigger clone is one base away.

This chain joins TRBV5-4 and TRBJ2-3; D remains ambiguous. Judging by the DNA end, TRBJ1-5 fits better; the J call may be wrong. The material sequenced was PBMCs, sequenced either directly or after in vitro stimulation (not recorded which). The sequence came from a human donor in good health (CMV status not recorded). Some clones in this sample may be carry-over from other donors' samples. For the CDR3, the DNA is TGTGCCAGCAGCTTGGAAGCGGGAGGGAGGCAAAGCACAGATACGCAGCATTTT. Translating it yields CASSLEAGGRQSTDTQHF.